This is a list of T cell receptor beta chains from one sample in a study of T cell changes during pregnancy in multiple sclerosis. TCRdb's table, derived via immunoSEQ multiplex PCR, lists solely in-frame clones and lacks some. The profile shows under 90,000 clones, around 90% of them singletons. The sequences come from peripheral blood, collected after pregnancy. Receptors were obtained from a female donor in good health, enrolled as a control in a pregnancy study. Both conserved end residues are part of each CDR3. The D gene is left open where the match is weak. Size is stated for part of the rows, as once, few or many counts, or as a class when the clone is expanded.

TRBD1	TRBV28	.	TRBJ2-1	TGTGCCAGCAGTTTAGTTAGGACAGGGGGCTGGGGGAATGAGCAGTTCTTC	CASSLVRTGGWGNEQFF
TRBD2	TRBV2	once	TRBJ2-5	TGTGCCAGCGGGCGGGAGGGCCTGGAGACCCAGTACTTC	CASGREGLETQYF
TRBD1	TRBV28	few	TRBJ1-6	TGTGCCAGCGGACAGGGAACATATTCACCCCTCCACTTT	CASGQGTYSPLHF
TRBD1	TRBV9	.	TRBJ2-1	TGTGCCAGCAGCGTAGGGACAGGGGGGTTAGGATCGTACAATGAGCAGTTCTTC	CASSVGTGGLGSYNEQFF
.	TRBV18	once	TRBJ1-1	TGTGCCAGCTCACCACCGACACCCGCTGAAGCTTTCTTT	CASSPPTPAEAFF
.	TRBV21-1	.	TRBJ1-2	TGTGCCAGCGGCAGGGCAAACTATGGCTACACCTTC	CASGRANYGYTF
TRBD2	TRBV5-1	once	TRBJ2-6	TGCGCCAGCAGCCCTGAGCGGGGCGGATCAGGCTCTGGGGCCAACGTCCTGACTTTC	CASSPERGGSGSGANVLTF
TRBD2	TRBV6-5	once	TRBJ2-7	TGTGCCAGCAGTTACTCTTCGGCTAGCGGGAGTGACGAGCAGTACTTC	CASSYSSASGSDEQYF
TRBD2	TRBV27	.	TRBJ2-7	TGTGCCAGCAGTGATTGGCGGGGGGAAAATCGGCAGTACTTC	CASSDWRGENRQYF
.	TRBV6-1	.	TRBJ1-5	TGTGCCAGCGGGCCCCTACTGAATCAGCCCCAGCATTTT	CASGPLLNQPQHF
TRBD2	TRBV13	.	TRBJ2-6	TGTGCCAGCAGCCCACTCTTCCTAGCGGGAGGGTCCCGCTCTGGGGCCAACGTCCTGACTTTC	CASSPLFLAGGSRSGANVLTF
TRBD1	TRBV5-1	.	TRBJ2-3	TGCGCCAGCAGCTTGGGGACAGGGCCGGGGGCCACAGATACGCAGTATTTT	CASSLGTGPGATDTQYF
.	TRBV4-1	few	TRBJ1-1	TGCGCCAGCAGCCAAGATACAGTGAACACTGAAGCTTTCTTT	CASSQDTVNTEAFF
.	TRBV7-2	.	TRBJ2-2	TGTGCCAGCAGCTTAGAGAGGTTTACGGCCGGGGAGCTGTTTTTT	CASSLERFTAGELFF
TRBD2	TRBV5-6	.	TRBJ2-7	TGTGCCAGCAGCCCCGGCGGGAGTCCCTACGAGCAGTACTTC	CASSPGGSPYEQYF
TRBD2	TRBV27	once	TRBJ2-1	TGTGCCAGCAGTTTAGAGGCGGGGGGCAGGCGGTTCTTC	CASSLEAGGRRFF
.	TRBV27	.	TRBJ2-7	TGTGCCAGCAGCTCCAGGGGTAGGGACGAGCAGTACTTC	CASSSRGRDEQYF
TRBD1	TRBV19	few	TRBJ1-6	TGTGCCAGTAGCGCGACAGGGTGGAATTCACCCCTCCACTTT	CASSATGWNSPLHF
.	TRBV11-3	once	TRBJ2-7	TGTGCCAGCAGCCCCCTGCGGGACGAGCAGTACTTC	CASSPLRDEQYF
TRBD1	TRBV15	.	TRBJ1-4	TGTGCCACCAGCAGCTGGGACAGGGGTAATGAAAAACTGTTTTTT	CATSSWDRGNEKLFF
.	TRBV5-1	.	TRBJ1-1	TGCGCCAGCAGGGGGGTTGGAGGGGTGAACACTGAAGCTTTCTTT	CASRGVGGVNTEAFF
TRBD1	TRBV2	.	TRBJ2-1	TGTGCCAGCAATCGGGGACAGGGACTTAATGAGCAGTTCTTC	CASNRGQGLNEQFF
TRBD2	TRBV27	.	TRBJ2-1	TGTGCCAGCAGTTTACTAGCGGGGGTCTATGAGCAGTTCTTC	CASSLLAGVYEQFF
.	TRBV5-1	.	TRBJ2-7	TGCGCCAGCTCTTTACAGGACAGATTCTACGAGCAGTACTTC	CASSLQDRFYEQYF
.	TRBV18	.	TRBJ1-5	TGTGCCAGCTCACCAGAGTCGGGCAATCAGCCCCAGCATTTT	CASSPESGNQPQHF
TRBD1	TRBV18	.	TRBJ1-1	TGTGCCAGCTCCCTCGGGACAGCAAACACTGAAGCTTTCTTT	CASSLGTANTEAFF
.	TRBV28	.	TRBJ2-7	TGTGCCAGCAGTCCAGCTCCCGGGAGTTCCTCCTACGAGCAGTACTTC	CASSPAPGSSSYEQYF
.	TRBV11-2	.	TRBJ1-6	TGTGCCAGCAGCTTTATGTTGACAGAGCTTCTACCCAATTCACCCCTCCACTTT	CASSFMLTELLPNSPLHF
.	TRBV7-3	.	TRBJ2-2	TGTGCCAGCAGCTTAACGGGCTATAACACCGGGGAGCTGTTTTTT	CASSLTGYNTGELFF
.	TRBV6-4	.	TRBJ2-3	TGTGCCAGCAGTGACTCCCCTTCAGTCGTAGATACGCAGTATTTT	CASSDSPSVVDTQYF
TRBD2	TRBV29-1	.	TRBJ2-1	TGCAGCGGGGGGCTAGCGGGCACACGTAGGAATGAGCAGTTCTTC	CSGGLAGTRRNEQFF
TRBD1	TRBV5-6	.	TRBJ1-4	TGTGCCAGCAGCTTGGCCGGGACAGCTGAAAAACTGTTTTTT	CASSLAGTAEKLFF
.	TRBV19	.	TRBJ1-5	TGTGCCAGTAGTGCTTCAGGCCGAAGCAATCAGCCCCAGCATTTT	CASSASGRSNQPQHF
.	TRBV11-2	.	TRBJ2-5	TGTGCCAGCAGCGTTAGAGAGACCCAGTACTTC	CASSVRETQYF
TRBD2	TRBV4-1	once	TRBJ2-2	TGCGCCAGCAGCCAAGTTCGAGCGGGAGTCAGCGGGGAGCTGTTTTTT	CASSQVRAGVSGELFF
.	TRBV28	.	TRBJ1-5	TGTGCCAGCAGTCGAGGGATTCCTATTAATCAGCCCCAGCATTTT	CASSRGIPINQPQHF
TRBD2	TRBV7-9	.	TRBJ2-5	TGTGCCAGCAGCTTAAGGCCCGGGGGGGGAGAGACCCAGTACTTC	CASSLRPGGGETQYF
.	TRBV19	.	TRBJ2-7	TGTGCCAGTGGGGCAGGGTTTACCTACGAGCAGTACTTC	CASGAGFTYEQYF
.	TRBV11-2	.	TRBJ2-7	TGTGCCAGCAGCTTAGACGGCGGAGCCTACGAGCAGTACTTC	CASSLDGGAYEQYF
TRBD2	TRBV28	once	TRBJ2-7	TGTGCCAGCAGTCATCAGCGGGACTCCTACGAGCAGTACTTC	CASSHQRDSYEQYF
TRBD2	TRBV27	.	TRBJ2-1	TGTGCCAGCAGTCCGCCTAGCGGTTCCTGGAGGCAGCAGTTCTTC	CASSPPSGSWRQQFF
TRBD1	TRBV28	.	TRBJ2-2	TGTGCCAGCACCCACCGGGACAGGGTCACCGGGGAGCTGTTTTTT	CASTHRDRVTGELFF
.	TRBV4-1	.	TRBJ1-5	TGCGCCAGCAGCCAAGGGTTCCCCCGGGGGTTTAATCAGCCCCAGCATTTT	CASSQGFPRGFNQPQHF
TRBD2	TRBV14	.	TRBJ2-1	TGTGCCAGCAGCCCCTCTTTTTTACTAGCGGGTGTTGCCTACAATGAGCAGTTCTTC	CASSPSFLLAGVAYNEQFF
.	TRBV25-1	once	TRBJ2-3	TGTGCCAGCAGTGAAGTTGGTAGCGTCACAGATACGCAGTATTTT	CASSEVGSVTDTQYF
.	TRBV19	.	TRBJ1-1	TGTGCCAGTAGTATCAGGGGCGGGGAGGGTGAAGCTTTCTTT	CASSIRGGEGEAFF
.	TRBV9	.	TRBJ2-3	TGTGCCAGCAGCGTAGGCGGTAATACAGATACGCAGTATTTT	CASSVGGNTDTQYF
.	TRBV30	.	TRBJ1-5	TGTGCCTGGAGTGTATTCCAGGTCAATCAGCCCCAGCATTTT	CAWSVFQVNQPQHF
TRBD2	TRBV7-2	.	TRBJ2-5	TGTGCCACCGGGACTAGCGGCCCAGGGACCCAGTACTTC	CATGTSGPGTQYF
.	TRBV9	.	TRBJ2-3	TGTGCCAGCAGCGTAGGAGGGTCTAGCACAGATACGCAGTATTTT	CASSVGGSSTDTQYF
.	TRBV27	once	TRBJ2-1	TGTGCCAGCAGCGACCCCTCAGGCGCCTACAATGAGCAGTTCTTC	CASSDPSGAYNEQFF
TRBD2	TRBV13	.	TRBJ2-1	TGTGCCAGCAGCTTAGTGCGGGGGGATGAGCAGTTCTTC	CASSLVRGDEQFF
TRBD1	TRBV5-6	once	TRBJ2-7	TGTGCCAGCAGCTTGGGGGGTGCAGGGGGCTCCTACGAGCAGTACTTC	CASSLGGAGGSYEQYF
.	TRBV7-2	.	TRBJ1-1	TGTGCCAGCAGCCCCTACACTGAAGCTTTCTTT	CASSPYTEAFF
.	TRBV5-1	.	TRBJ2-2	TGCGCCAGCAGCCCCTTGGACAGCTACAGTGGGGAGCTGTTTTTT	CASSPLDSYSGELFF